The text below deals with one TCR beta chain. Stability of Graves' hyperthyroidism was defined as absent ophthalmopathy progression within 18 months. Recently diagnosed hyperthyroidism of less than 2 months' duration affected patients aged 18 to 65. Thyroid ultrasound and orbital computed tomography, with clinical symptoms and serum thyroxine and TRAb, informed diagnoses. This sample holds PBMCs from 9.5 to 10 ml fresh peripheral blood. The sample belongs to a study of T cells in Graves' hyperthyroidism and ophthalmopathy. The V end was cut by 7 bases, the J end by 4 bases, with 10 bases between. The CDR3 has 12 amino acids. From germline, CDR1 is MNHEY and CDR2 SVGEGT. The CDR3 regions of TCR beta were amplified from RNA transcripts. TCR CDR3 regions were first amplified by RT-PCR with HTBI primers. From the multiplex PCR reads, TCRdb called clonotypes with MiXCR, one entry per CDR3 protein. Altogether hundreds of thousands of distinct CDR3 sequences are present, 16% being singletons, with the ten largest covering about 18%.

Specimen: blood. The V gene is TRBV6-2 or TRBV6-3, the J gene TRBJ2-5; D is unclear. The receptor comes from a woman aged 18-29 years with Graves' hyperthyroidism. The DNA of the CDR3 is TGTGCCAGCACCAACAGAGTAGAGACCCAGTACTTC. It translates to CASTNRVETQYF.